This T cell receptor beta chain was retrieved from a study of shared clonotypes between healthy human individuals. Naive CD8 cells, CD45RO-negative and positively selected for CCR7, excluded terminally differentiated effector memory CD45RA+ cells. V lost 2 bases and J lost 6; bases outside the gene matches: 7. The germline CDR1 and CDR2 sequences are SGHRS and YFSETQ. The CDR3 is 15 amino acids. This clone was seen once. Other DNA sequences within the sample encode an identical CDR3. The method was immunoSEQ multiplex PCR; TCRdb's version includes in-frame clones alone and lacks a portion of them. The sample consists of 2 million to 2.5 million clones, approximately 94% of them appearing once.

Sequencing was carried out using naive CD8+ T cells from PBMCs. This receptor was taken from a man between 18 and 35 years old in good health. Some clones in this sample may be carry-over from other donors' samples. The chain has TRBV5-1 and TRBJ2-1, with 8 bases identical to TRBD2. CDR3 region: CASSFRLAGGNEQFF. CDR3 in DNA: TGCGCCAGCAGCTTCCGTTTGGCGGGGGGCAATGAGCAGTTCTTC. Together with reference TRBV5-1 and TRBJ2-1, the CDR3 gives the full variable domain: KAGVTQTPRYLIKTRGQQVTLSCSPISGHRSVSWYQQTPGQGLQFLFEYFSETQRNKGNFPGRFSGRQFSNSRSEMNVSTLELGDSALYLCASSFRLAGGNEQFFGPGTRLTVL.